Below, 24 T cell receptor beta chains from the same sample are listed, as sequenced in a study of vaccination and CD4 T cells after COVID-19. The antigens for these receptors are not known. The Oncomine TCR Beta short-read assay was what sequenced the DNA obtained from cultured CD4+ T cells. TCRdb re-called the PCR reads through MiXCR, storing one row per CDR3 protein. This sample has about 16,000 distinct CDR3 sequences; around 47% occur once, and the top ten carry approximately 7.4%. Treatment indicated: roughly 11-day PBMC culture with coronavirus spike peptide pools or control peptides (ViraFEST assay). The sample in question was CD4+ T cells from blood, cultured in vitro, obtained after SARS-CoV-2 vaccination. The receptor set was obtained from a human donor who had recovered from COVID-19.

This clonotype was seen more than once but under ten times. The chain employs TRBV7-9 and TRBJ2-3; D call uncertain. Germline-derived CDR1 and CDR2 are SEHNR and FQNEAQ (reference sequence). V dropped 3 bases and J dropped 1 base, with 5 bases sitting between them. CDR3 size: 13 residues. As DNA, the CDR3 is TGTGCCAGCAGCTTGTACCGCACAGATACGCAGTATTTT. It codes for CASSLYRTDTQYF.

The CDR3 DNA follows: TGTGCCAGCAGCTTACCTGGGGGCTTCGGGAACACTGAAGCTTTCTTT. Its translation: CASSLPGGFGNTEAFF. The V and J genes are TRBV7-2 and TRBJ1-1, with D tentatively TRBD1 (6 bases). Trimming left V 2 bases short and J 1 base short, with 14 bases between. The CDR3 extends over 16 amino acids. Germline assignment: CDR1 SGHTA and CDR2 FQGNSA.

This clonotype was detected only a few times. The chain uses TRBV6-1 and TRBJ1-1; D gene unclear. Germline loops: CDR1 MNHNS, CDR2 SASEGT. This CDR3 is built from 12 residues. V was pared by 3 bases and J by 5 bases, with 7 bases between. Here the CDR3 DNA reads TGTGCCAGCAGTGACCTCAGGACTGAAGCTTTCTTT. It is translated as CASSDLRTEAFF.

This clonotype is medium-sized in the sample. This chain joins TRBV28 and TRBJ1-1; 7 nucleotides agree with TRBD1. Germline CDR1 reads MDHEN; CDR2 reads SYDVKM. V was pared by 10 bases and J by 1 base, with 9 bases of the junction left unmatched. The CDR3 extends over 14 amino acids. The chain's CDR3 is CATLRGLTNTEAFF. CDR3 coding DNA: TGTGCCACCCTGAGGGGGCTTACGAACACTGAAGCTTTCTTT.

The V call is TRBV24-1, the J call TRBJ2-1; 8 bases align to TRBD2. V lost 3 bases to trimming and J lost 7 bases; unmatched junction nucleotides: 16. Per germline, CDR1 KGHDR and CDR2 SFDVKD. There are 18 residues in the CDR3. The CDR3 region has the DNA TGTGCCACCAGTGATCCCACCTCGGAGCGGGAGACTGGGAATGAGCAGTTCTTC. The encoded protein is CATSDPTSERETGNEQFF.

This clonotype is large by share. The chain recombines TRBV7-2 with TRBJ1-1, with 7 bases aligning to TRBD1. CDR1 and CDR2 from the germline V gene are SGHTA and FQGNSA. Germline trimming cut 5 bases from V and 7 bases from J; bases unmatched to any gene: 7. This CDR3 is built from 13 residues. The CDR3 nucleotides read TGTGCCAGCAGCCCCGACAGGGTGGGTGAAGCTTTCTTT. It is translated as CASSPDRVGEAFF. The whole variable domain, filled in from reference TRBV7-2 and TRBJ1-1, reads GAGVSQSPSNKVTEKGKDVELRCDPISGHTALYWYRQSLGQGLEFLIYFQGNSAPDKSGLPSDRFSAERTGGSVSTLTIQRTQQEDSAVYLCASSPDRVGEAFFGQGTRLTVV.

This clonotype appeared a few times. CDR3 DNA: TGTGCCAGCAGCTTAGAGCCGGGATCTAACTATGGCTACACCTTC. This sequence encodes CASSLEPGSNYGYTF. This chain links TRBV7-9 with TRBJ1-2; D ambiguous. Trimming shortened V by 1 base and J by 0 bases, and 9 bases separated the two germline ends. This CDR3 region has 15 residues. Germline V CDR1 and CDR2: SEHNR, FQNEAQ (reference sequence).

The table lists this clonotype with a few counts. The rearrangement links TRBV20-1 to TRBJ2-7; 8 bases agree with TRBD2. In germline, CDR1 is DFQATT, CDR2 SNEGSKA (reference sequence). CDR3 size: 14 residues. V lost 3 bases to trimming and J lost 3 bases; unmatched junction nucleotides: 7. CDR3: CSARVLADYYEQYF. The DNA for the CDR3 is TGCAGTGCTAGGGTACTAGCGGATTACTACGAGCAGTACTTC.

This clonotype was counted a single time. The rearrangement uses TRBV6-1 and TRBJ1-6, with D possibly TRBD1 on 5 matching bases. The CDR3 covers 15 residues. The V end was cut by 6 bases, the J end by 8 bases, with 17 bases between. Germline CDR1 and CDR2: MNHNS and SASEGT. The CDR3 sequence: CASSTGTGKDSPLHF. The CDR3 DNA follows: TGTGCCAGCAGCACTGGGACGGGGAAGGATTCACCCCTCCACTTT.

The CDR3 DNA reads as TGTGCCATCAGTGAAAGACAGGATAGCAATCAGCCCCAGCATTTT. Translating gives CAISERQDSNQPQHF. The chain links TRBV10-3 to TRBJ1-5; TRBD1 might be the D (6 bases). The CDR3 has 15 amino acids. Trimming cost V 3 bases and J 0 bases, with 9 bases left between them. The germline CDR1 and CDR2 sequences are ENHRY and SYGVKD.

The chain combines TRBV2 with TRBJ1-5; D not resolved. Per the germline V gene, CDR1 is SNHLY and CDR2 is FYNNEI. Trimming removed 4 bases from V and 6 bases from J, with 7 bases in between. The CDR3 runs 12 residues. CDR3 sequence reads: CASSGEVQPQHF. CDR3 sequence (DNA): TGTGCCAGCAGTGGAGAAGTTCAGCCCCAGCATTTT.

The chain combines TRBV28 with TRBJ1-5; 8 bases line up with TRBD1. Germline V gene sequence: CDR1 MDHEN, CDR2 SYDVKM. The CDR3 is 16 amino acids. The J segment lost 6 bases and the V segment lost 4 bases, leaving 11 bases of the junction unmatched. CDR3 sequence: CASSYSDRVLTQPQHF. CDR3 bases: TGTGCCAGCAGTTACTCGGACAGGGTACTAACTCAGCCCCAGCATTTT.

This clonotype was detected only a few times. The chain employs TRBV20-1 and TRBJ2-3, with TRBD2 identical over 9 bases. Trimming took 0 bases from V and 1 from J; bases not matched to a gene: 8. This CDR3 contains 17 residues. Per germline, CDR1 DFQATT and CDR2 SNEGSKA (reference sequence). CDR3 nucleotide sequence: TGCAGTGCTAGAGAGGGCGGGAGGGCCTCCGGCACAGATACGCAGTATTTT. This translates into CSAREGGRASGTDTQYF.

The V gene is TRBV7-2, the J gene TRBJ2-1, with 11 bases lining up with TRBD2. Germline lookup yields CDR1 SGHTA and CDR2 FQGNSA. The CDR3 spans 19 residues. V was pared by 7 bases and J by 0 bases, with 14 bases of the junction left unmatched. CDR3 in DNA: TGTGCCAGCATCCCGAAGGGTAGCGGGGGGGGAAGCTCCTACAATGAGCAGTTCTTC. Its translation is CASIPKGSGGGSSYNEQFF.

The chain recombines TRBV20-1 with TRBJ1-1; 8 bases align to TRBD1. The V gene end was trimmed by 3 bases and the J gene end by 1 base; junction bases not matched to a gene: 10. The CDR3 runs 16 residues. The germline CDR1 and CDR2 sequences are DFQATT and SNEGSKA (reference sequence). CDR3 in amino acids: CSASPDTGTGNTEAFF. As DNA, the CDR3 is TGCAGTGCTAGCCCCGACACCGGGACAGGGAACACTGAAGCTTTCTTT.

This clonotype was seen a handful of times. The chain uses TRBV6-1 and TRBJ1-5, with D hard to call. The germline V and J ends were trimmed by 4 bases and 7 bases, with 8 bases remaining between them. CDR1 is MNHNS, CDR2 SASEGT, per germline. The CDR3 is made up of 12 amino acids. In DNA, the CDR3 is TGTGCCAGCAGTGGGGTAGGACAGCCCCAGCATTTT. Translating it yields CASSGVGQPQHF.

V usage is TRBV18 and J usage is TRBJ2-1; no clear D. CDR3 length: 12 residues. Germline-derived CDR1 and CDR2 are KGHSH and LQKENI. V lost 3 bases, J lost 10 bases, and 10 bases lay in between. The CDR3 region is CASSPISREQFF. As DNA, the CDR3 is TGTGCCAGCTCACCTATATCTCGGGAGCAGTTCTTC.

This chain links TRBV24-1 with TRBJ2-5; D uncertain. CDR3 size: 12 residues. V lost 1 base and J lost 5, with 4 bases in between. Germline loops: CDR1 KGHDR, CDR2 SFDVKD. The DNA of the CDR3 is TGTGCCACCAGTGATTTAAGGGAGACCCAGTACTTC. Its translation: CATSDLRETQYF.

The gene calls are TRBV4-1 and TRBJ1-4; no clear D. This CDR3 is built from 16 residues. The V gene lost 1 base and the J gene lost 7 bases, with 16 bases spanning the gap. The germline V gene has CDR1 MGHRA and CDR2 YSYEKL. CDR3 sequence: CASSQVIRRLGEKLFF. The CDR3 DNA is TGCGCCAGCAGCCAAGTCATAAGAAGGTTAGGTGAAAAACTGTTTTTT.

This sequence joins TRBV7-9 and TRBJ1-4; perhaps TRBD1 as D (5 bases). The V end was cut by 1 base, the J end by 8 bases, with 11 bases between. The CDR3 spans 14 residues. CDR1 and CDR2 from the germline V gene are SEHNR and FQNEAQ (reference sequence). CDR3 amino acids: CASSLVGTSEKLFF. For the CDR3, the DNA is TGTGCCAGCAGCTTAGTTGGGACGTCCGAAAAACTGTTTTTT.

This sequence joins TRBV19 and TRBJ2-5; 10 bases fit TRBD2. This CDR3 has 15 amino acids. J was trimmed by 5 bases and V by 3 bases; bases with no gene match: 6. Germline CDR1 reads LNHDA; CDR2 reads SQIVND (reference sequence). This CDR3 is CASSMASGSAETQYF. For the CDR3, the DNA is TGTGCCAGTAGTATGGCTAGCGGGAGTGCCGAGACCCAGTACTTC.

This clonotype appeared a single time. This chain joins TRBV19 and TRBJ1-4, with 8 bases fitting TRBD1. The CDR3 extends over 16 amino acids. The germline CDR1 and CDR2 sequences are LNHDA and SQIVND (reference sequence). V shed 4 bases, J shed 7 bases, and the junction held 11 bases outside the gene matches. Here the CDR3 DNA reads TGTGCCAGTAGTACCCGGCAGGGGGCGCGAAGTGAAAAACTGTTTTTT. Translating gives CASSTRQGARSEKLFF.

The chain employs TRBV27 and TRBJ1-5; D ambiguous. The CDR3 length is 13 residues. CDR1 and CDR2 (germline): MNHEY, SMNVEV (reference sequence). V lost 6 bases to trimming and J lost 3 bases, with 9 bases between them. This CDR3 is CASRRVINQPQHF. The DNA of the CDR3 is TGTGCCAGCAGGAGGGTAATCAATCAGCCCCAGCATTTT.

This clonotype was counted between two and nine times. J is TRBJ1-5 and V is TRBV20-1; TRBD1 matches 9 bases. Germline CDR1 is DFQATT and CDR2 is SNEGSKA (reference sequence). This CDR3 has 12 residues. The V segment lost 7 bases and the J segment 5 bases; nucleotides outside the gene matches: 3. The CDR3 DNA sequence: TGCAGTGTGACAGGGGGAGATCAGCCCCAGCATTTT. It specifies CSVTGGDQPQHF.